The text below deals with one T cell receptor (beta chain). The data derive from a study of OX40 agonist ivuxolimab in advanced cancers. TCRdb keeps only in-frame clones here, not all; method: immunoSEQ multiplex PCR. The profile shows 48,000 or so clones, approximately 86% of them singletons. This receptor was taken from an adult with an advanced solid tumor such as melanoma, head and neck, liver or kidney cancer. Sequencing was performed on CD4+ or CD8+ T cells sorted from blood, taken in a trial of the OX40 agonist ivuxolimab.

DNA for the CDR3: TGTGCCAGCAGTCGCACAGGGTTTGGCACTGAAGCTTTCTTT. Translating gives CASSRTGFGTEAFF. V is TRBV6-5 and J is TRBJ1-1, with D possibly matching TRBD1 (6 bases). The CDR3 length is 14 residues. CDR1 is MNHEY, CDR2 SVGAGI, per germline. The germline V and J ends were trimmed by 5 bases and 4 bases, with 14 bases remaining between them.